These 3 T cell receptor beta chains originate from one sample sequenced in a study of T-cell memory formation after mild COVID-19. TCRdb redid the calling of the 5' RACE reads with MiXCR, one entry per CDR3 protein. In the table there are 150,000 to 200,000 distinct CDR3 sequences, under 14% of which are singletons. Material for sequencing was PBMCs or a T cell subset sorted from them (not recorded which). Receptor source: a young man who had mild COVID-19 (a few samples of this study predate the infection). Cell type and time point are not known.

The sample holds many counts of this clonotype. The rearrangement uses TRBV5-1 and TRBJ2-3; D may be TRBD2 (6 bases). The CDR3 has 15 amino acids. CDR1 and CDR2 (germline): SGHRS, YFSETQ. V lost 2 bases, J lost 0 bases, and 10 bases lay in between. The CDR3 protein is CASSFTGTSTDTQYF. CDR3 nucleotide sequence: TGCGCCAGCAGCTTCACCGGGACTAGCACAGATACGCAGTATTTT. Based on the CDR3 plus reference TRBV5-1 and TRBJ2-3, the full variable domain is KAGVTQTPRYLIKTRGQQVTLSCSPISGHRSVSWYQQTPGQGLQFLFEYFSETQRNKGNFPGRFSGRQFSNSRSEMNVSTLELGDSALYLCASSFTGTSTDTQYFGPGTRLTVL.

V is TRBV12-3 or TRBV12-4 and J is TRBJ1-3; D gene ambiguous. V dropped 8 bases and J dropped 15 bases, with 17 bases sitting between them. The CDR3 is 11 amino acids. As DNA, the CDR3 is TGTGCCAGCCGCCTCGTGACAAGGGCATATTTT. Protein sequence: CASRLVTRAYF.

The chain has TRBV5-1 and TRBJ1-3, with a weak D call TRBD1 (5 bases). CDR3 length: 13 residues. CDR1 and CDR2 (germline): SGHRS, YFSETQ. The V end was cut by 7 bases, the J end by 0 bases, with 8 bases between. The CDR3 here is CASRTNSGNTIYF. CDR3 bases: TGCGCCAGCCGGACAAACTCTGGAAACACCATATATTTT.